These T cell receptor beta chains were read from a single sample in a study of cytomegalovirus exposure and HLA in healthy donors. This table comes from immunoSEQ multiplex PCR, and its TCRdb copy is limited to in-frame clones, with some not included. The sample consists of 120,000 or so clones, approximately 95% of them appearing once. The sample consisted of PBMCs. Receptors originate from a man between 18 and 35 years old in good health and CMV-seronegative. CDR3s include the opening cysteine and the closing phenylalanine or tryptophan.

V	length	J	CDR3
TRBV20-1	11	TRBJ2-5	CSARGQETQYF
TRBV2	15	TRBJ1-1	CASDRGPPLNTEAFF
TRBV28	15	TRBJ2-5	CASSSPRDFVETQYF
TRBV11-1	17	TRBJ2-3	CASSHPPGTSATDTQYF
TRBV5-1	17	TRBJ2-7	CASSLAITGLNSYEQYF
TRBV4-3	18	TRBJ2-1	CASSQDYGSFPSYNEQFF
TRBV7-2	15	TRBJ2-1	CASSSTNRPNNEQFF
TRBV28	15	TRBJ1-3	CASQHESRAGNTIYF
TRBV5-6	16	TRBJ2-7	CASSRGLAGANYEQYF
TRBV28	12	TRBJ1-2	CASSLEGDGYTF
TRBV6-6	12	TRBJ1-2	CASYTYRGGYTF
TRBV5-6	16	TRBJ2-1	CASSLRRTSGRHEQFF
TRBV11-2	12	TRBJ1-1	CASSPRGTEAFF
TRBV11-1	18	TRBJ2-3	CASSLWPAPGERPDTQYF
TRBV28	19	TRBJ2-5	CASSLLGTSGRPRQETQYF
TRBV15	14	TRBJ1-5	CATSGDRANQPQHF
TRBV19	14	TRBJ2-7	CASRTSGNSYEQYF
TRBV2	19	TRBJ1-4	CASDRATGLGPATNEKLFF
TRBV7-3	13	TRBJ1-2	CASSSTGNYGYTF
TRBV2	16	TRBJ2-1	CASSGWISGTYNEQFF
TRBV7-3	15	TRBJ2-1	CASSLGGEALNEQFF
TRBV6-1	16	TRBJ1-2	CASSEIGQGPGYGYTF
TRBV27	15	TRBJ2-1	CASSLSGSSYNEQFF